This T cell receptor (beta chain) is drawn from a study of vaccination effects on CD4 cells after COVID-19. With roughly 9 days of culture completed, CD4+ T cells were isolated. Participants were given two doses of BNT162b2 or mRNA-1273 vaccine. Nucleocapsid antibodies stayed negative before and after vaccination, showing no earlier SARS-CoV-2 infection. Note on this clone: Its antigen is not identified.

Using immunoSEQ multiplex PCR, the repertoire was profiled, and TCRdb retains in-frame clones only, with some absent. The data show around 46,000 clones, over 60% seen once. This clonotype was sampled from a human donor who received a COVID-19 vaccine. The starting material was CD4+ T cells from PBMCs cultured without peptide, obtained after COVID-19 vaccination.

The CDR3 here is CATSKTGALDSPLHF. As DNA, the CDR3 is TGTGCCACCAGCAAGACAGGGGCTTTGGATTCACCCCTCCACTTT. This chain connects TRBV15 to TRBJ1-6, with TRBD1 matching over 8 bases. This CDR3 spans 15 amino acids. Losses at the gene ends were 4 bases for V and 8 bases for J; bases not matched to a gene: 7. Per the germline V gene, CDR1 is LNHNV and CDR2 is YYDKDF (reference sequence). Looking up the rest from reference TRBV15 and TRBJ1-6 gives the full variable domain: DAMVIQNPRYQVTQFGKPVTLSCSQTLNHNVMYWYQQKSSQAPKLLFHYYDKDFNNEADTPDNFQSRRPNTSFCFLDIRSPGLGDTAMYLCATSKTGALDSPLHFGNGTRLTVT.